This TCR beta chain was sequenced for a study of OX40 agonist ivuxolimab in advanced cancers. The CDR3 loop spans 16 amino acids. The germline V and J ends were trimmed by 1 base and 6 bases, with 16 bases remaining between them. Looked up from germline, CDR1 is SGHVS and CDR2 is FQNEAQ. Data came from immunoSEQ multiplex PCR; TCRdb stores just in-frame clones and leaves some out. The profile covers about 100,000 clones, with 85% to 90% appearing a single time and roughly 0.84% taken by the ten largest. The clonotype comes from an adult with an advanced solid tumor such as melanoma, head and neck, liver or kidney cancer. Here the sequenced sample was CD4+ or CD8+ T cells sorted from blood, taken in a trial of the OX40 agonist ivuxolimab. V and J are TRBV7-8 and TRBJ1-5, with a weak D call TRBD1 (5 bases). The CDR3 loop is CASSLVTGASTQPQHF. The CDR3 coding sequence is TGTGCCAGCAGCTTAGTGACCGGGGCGTCAACTCAGCCCCAGCATTTT.